This TCR beta chain derives from a study of shared clonotypes between healthy human individuals. Data came from immunoSEQ multiplex PCR; TCRdb stores just in-frame clones and leaves some out. The sample includes about 1.4 million clones, around 97% seen only once; the top ten take approximately 1.2%. The ends lost 4 bases at V and 1 base at J; junction bases unmatched: 4. The CDR3 covers 13 residues. The germline gives CDR1 GTSNPN, CDR2 SVGIG (reference sequence). Sequencing used naive CD4+ T cells sorted from blood. Sample subset: CD45RA+ positively selected. The J gene is TRBJ2-7, the V gene TRBV30, with 7 bases matching TRBD1. The TCR sequence derives from a man aged 25 to 40 in good health. The CDR3 DNA follows: TGTGCCTGGAATAGGGACAGATCCTACGAGCAGTACTTC. This translates into CAWNRDRSYEQYF.